These T cell receptor beta chains were read from a single sample in a study of cytotoxic CD8 clonotypes in ibrutinib-treated CLL. Method: immunoSEQ multiplex PCR; TCRdb's copy keeps in-frame clones and lacks some. The repertoire holds about 200,000 clones, with approximately 75% as singletons. Sample: PBMCs, taken after 12 months of ibrutinib treatment. These receptors all stem from a human donor with chronic lymphocytic leukemia. The CDR3 runs from the conserved cysteine through the conserved F or W. The order of the fields is clone size, J gene, V gene, D gene, CDR3 protein, CDR3 DNA. A D gene is named only where the DNA matches it firmly. The size of a clone is reported for some rows only, either as once, few or many, or as a class for expanded clones.

clone size: .; J gene: TRBJ2-2; V gene: TRBV6-1; D gene: .; CDR3 protein: CASSIDRSGELFF; CDR3 DNA: TGTGCCAGCAGTATCGACAGGTCCGGGGAGCTGTTTTTT
clone size: .; J gene: TRBJ1-4; V gene: TRBV7-8; D gene: .; CDR3 protein: CASSLAGSRGWEKLFF; CDR3 DNA: TGTGCCAGCAGCTTAGCGGGGAGCAGGGGCTGGGAAAAACTGTTTTTT
clone size: few; J gene: TRBJ2-5; V gene: TRBV5-1; D gene: .; CDR3 protein: CASGQPQETQYF; CDR3 DNA: TGCGCCAGCGGACAGCCTCAAGAGACCCAGTACTTC
clone size: .; J gene: TRBJ2-3; V gene: TRBV4-1; D gene: .; CDR3 protein: CASSHSIPPGGTDTQYF; CDR3 DNA: TGCGCCAGCAGCCATTCTATCCCCCCAGGGGGCACAGATACGCAGTATTTT
clone size: .; J gene: TRBJ2-1; V gene: TRBV6-5; D gene: TRBD2; CDR3 protein: CASSYTSGALYEQFF; CDR3 DNA: TGTGCCAGCAGTTACACTAGCGGAGCGCTATATGAGCAGTTCTTC
clone size: .; J gene: TRBJ2-7; V gene: TRBV5-4; D gene: TRBD2; CDR3 protein: CASSAGLAGGSYEQYF; CDR3 DNA: TGTGCCAGCAGCGCCGGACTAGCGGGAGGGTCATACGAGCAGTACTTC
clone size: .; J gene: TRBJ2-3; V gene: TRBV10-1; D gene: .; CDR3 protein: CASSESGARDTQYF; CDR3 DNA: TGCGCCAGCAGTGAGTCGGGGGCAAGGGATACGCAGTATTTT
clone size: .; J gene: TRBJ2-1; V gene: TRBV29-1; D gene: TRBD2; CDR3 protein: CSVSYILAALYNEQFF; CDR3 DNA: TGCAGCGTCTCCTACATTCTAGCGGCCCTTTACAATGAGCAGTTCTTC
clone size: few; J gene: TRBJ1-5; V gene: TRBV4-1; D gene: TRBD1; CDR3 protein: CASSLYRGQPQHF; CDR3 DNA: TGCGCCAGCAGCCTGTACAGGGGGCAGCCCCAGCATTTT
clone size: .; J gene: TRBJ2-3; V gene: TRBV30; D gene: TRBD2; CDR3 protein: CAWLAGGQDTQYF; CDR3 DNA: TGTGCCTGGCTAGCGGGGGGCCAAGATACGCAGTATTTT
clone size: .; J gene: TRBJ1-2; V gene: TRBV4-1; D gene: .; CDR3 protein: CASSQGQDPYGYTF; CDR3 DNA: TGCGCCAGCAGCCAAGGACAGGACCCCTATGGCTACACCTTC
clone size: .; J gene: TRBJ2-1; V gene: TRBV7-8; D gene: .; CDR3 protein: CASTSTAISYNEQFF; CDR3 DNA: TGTGCCAGCACATCCACGGCAATCTCCTACAATGAGCAGTTCTTC
clone size: .; J gene: TRBJ1-1; V gene: TRBV5-1; D gene: .; CDR3 protein: CASSFRVLNTEAFF; CDR3 DNA: TGCGCCAGCAGCTTTCGGGTTTTGAACACTGAAGCTTTCTTT
clone size: .; J gene: TRBJ1-2; V gene: TRBV5-1; D gene: .; CDR3 protein: CASSLVQGTLNYGYTF; CDR3 DNA: TGCGCCAGCAGCTTGGTTCAGGGGACACTTAACTATGGCTACACCTTC
clone size: .; J gene: TRBJ2-5; V gene: TRBV18; D gene: .; CDR3 protein: CASSPPGQETQYF; CDR3 DNA: TGTGCCAGCTCACCACCCGGCCAAGAGACCCAGTACTTC
clone size: once; J gene: TRBJ1-5; V gene: TRBV28; D gene: .; CDR3 protein: CASSLGVDWGQPQHF; CDR3 DNA: TGTGCCAGCAGTTTGGGGGTCGATTGGGGTCAGCCCCAGCATTTT
clone size: .; J gene: TRBJ1-2; V gene: TRBV29-1; D gene: .; CDR3 protein: CSVEDQEGRVYGYTF; CDR3 DNA: TGCAGCGTTGAAGATCAGGAGGGGAGAGTCTATGGCTACACCTTC
clone size: .; J gene: TRBJ2-1; V gene: TRBV5-1; D gene: .; CDR3 protein: CASSLAGLNEQFF; CDR3 DNA: TGCGCCAGCAGCTTGGCCGGCTTAAATGAGCAGTTCTTC
clone size: .; J gene: TRBJ2-7; V gene: TRBV27; D gene: .; CDR3 protein: CASSVKFYEQYF; CDR3 DNA: TGTGCCAGCAGTGTGAAATTTTACGAGCAGTACTTC
clone size: .; J gene: TRBJ2-7; V gene: TRBV6-1; D gene: TRBD2; CDR3 protein: CASSDQRDSYEQYF; CDR3 DNA: TGTGCCAGCAGTGACCAGCGGGACTCCTACGAGCAGTACTTC
clone size: .; J gene: TRBJ1-2; V gene: TRBV27; D gene: .; CDR3 protein: CASRRSGPLGGYTF; CDR3 DNA: TGTGCCAGCAGGCGAAGCGGACCTCTTGGCGGCTACACCTTC
clone size: once; J gene: TRBJ2-7; V gene: TRBV6-5; D gene: .; CDR3 protein: CASRLLAGGSYEQYF; CDR3 DNA: TGTGCCAGCAGACTATTGGCCGGGGGTTCCTACGAGCAGTACTTC
clone size: .; J gene: TRBJ1-2; V gene: TRBV5-1; D gene: TRBD1; CDR3 protein: CASSGEPGQLNYGYTF; CDR3 DNA: TGCGCCAGCAGCGGAGAACCGGGACAGCTTAACTATGGCTACACCTTC
clone size: .; J gene: TRBJ1-2; V gene: TRBV18; D gene: .; CDR3 protein: CASSPGPRGNGYTF; CDR3 DNA: TGTGCCAGCTCACCGGGGCCCCGGGGTAATGGCTACACCTTC
clone size: few; J gene: TRBJ2-7; V gene: TRBV11-2; D gene: .; CDR3 protein: CASSLDLVVYEQYF; CDR3 DNA: TGTGCCAGCAGCTTAGATCTGGTAGTCTACGAGCAGTACTTC